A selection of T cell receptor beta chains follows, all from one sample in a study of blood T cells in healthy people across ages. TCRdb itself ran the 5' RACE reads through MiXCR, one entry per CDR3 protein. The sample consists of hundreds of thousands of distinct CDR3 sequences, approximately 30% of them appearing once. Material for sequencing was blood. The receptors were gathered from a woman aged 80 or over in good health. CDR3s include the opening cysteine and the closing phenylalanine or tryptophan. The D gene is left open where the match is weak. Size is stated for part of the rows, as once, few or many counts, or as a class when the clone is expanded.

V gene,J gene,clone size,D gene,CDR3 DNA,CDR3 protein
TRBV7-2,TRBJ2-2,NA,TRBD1,TGTGCCAGCATCCCGACAGGGCGGTTCACCGGGGAGCTGTTTTTT,CASIPTGRFTGELFF
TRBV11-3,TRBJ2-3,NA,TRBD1,TGTGCCAGCGGCAGGGGGCCTAGCACAGATACGCAGTATTTT,CASGRGPSTDTQYF
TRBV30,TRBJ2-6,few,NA,TGTGCCTGGAATCCGGGCTCTGGGGCCAACGTCCTGACTTTC,CAWNPGSGANVLTF
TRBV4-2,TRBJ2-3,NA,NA,TGTGCCAGCAGCTCGCGGACGGCGAAAGATACGCAGTATTTT,CASSSRTAKDTQYF
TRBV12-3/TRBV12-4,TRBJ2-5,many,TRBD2,TGTGCCAGCAGTCCGCCGGGACTAGCAAAAGAGACCCAGTACTTC,CASSPPGLAKETQYF
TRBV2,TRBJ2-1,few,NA,TGTGCCAGCCGGCTGGGGACCCACAATGAGCAGTTCTTC,CASRLGTHNEQFF
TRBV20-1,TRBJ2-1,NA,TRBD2,TGCAGGGCTAGCGGGGGCACGGGCGAGCAGTTCTTC,CRASGGTGEQFF
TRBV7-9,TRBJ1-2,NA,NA,TGTGCCAGCAGCTTATGGGGGTGGGAGTCAAAAGATGGCTACACCTTC,CASSLWGWESKDGYTF
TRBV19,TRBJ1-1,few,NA,TGTGCCACCTCGGCCTTGAACACTGAAGCTTTCTTT,CATSALNTEAFF
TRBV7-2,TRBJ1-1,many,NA,TGCGCCAGCAGCCTTGGGGGAACAGGGAACACTGAAGCTTTCTTT,CASSLGGTGNTEAFF
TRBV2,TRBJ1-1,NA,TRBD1,TGTGCCAGCAGCGGGACAGGGCTCATGAACACTGAAGCTTTCTTT,CASSGTGLMNTEAFF
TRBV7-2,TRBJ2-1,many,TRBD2,TGTGCCAGCAGCCGAGCGGGGGGGCAGAGGAATGAGCAGTTCTTC,CASSRAGGQRNEQFF
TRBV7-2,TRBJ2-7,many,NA,TGTGCCAGCAGCCTAACCGGGCCCTCCGAGCAGTACTTC,CASSLTGPSEQYF
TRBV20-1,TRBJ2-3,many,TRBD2,TGCAGTGCGGGTAGCGGGGGGGCCAACACAGATACGCAGTATTTT,CSAGSGGANTDTQYF
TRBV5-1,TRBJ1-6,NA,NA,TGCGCCAGCAGCTTGGGGCAGCGAAATAATTCACTCCTCCACTTT,CASSLGQRNNSLLHF
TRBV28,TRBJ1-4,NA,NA,TGTGCCAGCAGTTACCAGGAGATTAATGAAAAACTGTTTTTT,CASSYQEINEKLFF
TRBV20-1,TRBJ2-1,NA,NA,TGCAGGGAGACCTTTGGAAATGAGCAGTTCTTC,CRETFGNEQFF
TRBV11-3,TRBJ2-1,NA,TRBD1,TGTGCCAGCAGCCCTATGACAGGGCGGGATGAGCAGTTCTTC,CASSPMTGRDEQFF
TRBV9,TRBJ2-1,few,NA,TGTGCCAGCAGCGTCTCCTCTCGACAAGGTTACAATAAGCAGTTCTTC,CASSVSSRQGYNKQFF
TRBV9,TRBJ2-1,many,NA,TGTGCCAGCAGCGTACAATCCTACAATGAGCAGTTCTTC,CASSVQSYNEQFF
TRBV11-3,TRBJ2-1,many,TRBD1,TGTGCCAGCAGCCCAGGGGGATCCGGCAATGAGCAGTTCTTC,CASSPGGSGNEQFF
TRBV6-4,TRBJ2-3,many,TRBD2,TGTGCCAGCAGTCGACTAGCGGGGGGGACCACAGATACGCAGTATTTT,CASSRLAGGTTDTQYF
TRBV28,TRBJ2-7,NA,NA,TGTGCCAGCAGTACGGACGGTCTGTGGGAGCAGTACTTC,CASSTDGLWEQYF
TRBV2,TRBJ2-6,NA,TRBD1,TGTGCCGGACAGGGAGCTGGGGCCAACGTCCCGACTTTC,CAGQGAGANVPTF
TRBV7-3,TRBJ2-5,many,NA,TGTGCCAGCAGCCCCACCACGCCGCAGTCCCAGTACTTC,CASSPTTPQSQYF
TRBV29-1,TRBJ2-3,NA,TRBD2,TGCAGCGTTGGACGGCTAGCGGAAAGCACAGATACGCAGTATTTT,CSVGRLAESTDTQYF
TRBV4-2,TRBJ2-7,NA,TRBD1,TGTGTCAGCAGCCAATCACCAGGGGGAGTAAGCTCCTACGAGCAGTACTTC,CVSSQSPGGVSSYEQYF
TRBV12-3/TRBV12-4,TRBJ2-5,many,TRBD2,TGTGCCAGCAGTTTAGGCCTAGCGGGGGGCGGGTTTCAAGAGACCCAGTACTTC,CASSLGLAGGGFQETQYF
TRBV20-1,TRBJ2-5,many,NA,TGCAGTGCTACCTCGACCGCCGGGGACCAAGAGACCCAGTACTTC,CSATSTAGDQETQYF
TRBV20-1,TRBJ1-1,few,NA,TGCAGTGCCATGATTGTGGGGGACACTGAAGCTTTCTTT,CSAMIVGDTEAFF
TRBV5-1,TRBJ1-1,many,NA,TGCGCCAGCAGCTTGGATCCGGGGGCGCTCACTGAAGCTTTCTTT,CASSLDPGALTEAFF
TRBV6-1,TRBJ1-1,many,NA,TGTGCCAGCAGTGAAAGGGGTGGGGGTGGCACTGAAGCTTTCTTT,CASSERGGGGTEAFF
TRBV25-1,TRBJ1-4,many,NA,TGTGCCAGCAGCTCAGGGAGGACTAATGAAAAACTGTTTTTT,CASSSGRTNEKLFF
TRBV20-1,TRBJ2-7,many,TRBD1,TGCAGTGCTAGGTACCCGGGACAGGGGCGGTTGTACGAGCAGTACTTC,CSARYPGQGRLYEQYF
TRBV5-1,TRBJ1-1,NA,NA,TGCGCCAGCAGCTCCGAGCTACAGGGAGGCACTGAAGCTTTCTTT,CASSSELQGGTEAFF
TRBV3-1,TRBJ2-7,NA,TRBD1,TGTGCCAGCAGCCTTGCTAGTTGGGACAGGTCCTACGAGCAGTACTTC,CASSLASWDRSYEQYF
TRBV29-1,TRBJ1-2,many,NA,TGCAGCGTTGGAAGCGAAAGCTACACCTTC,CSVGSESYTF
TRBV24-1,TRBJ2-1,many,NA,TGTGCCACCAGTGATGCGGGACTCAACAATGAGCAGTTCTTC,CATSDAGLNNEQFF
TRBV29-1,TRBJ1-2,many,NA,TGCAGCGTTGAACGGAATGCTAACTATGGCTACACCTTC,CSVERNANYGYTF
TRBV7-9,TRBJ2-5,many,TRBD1,TGTGCCAGCAGCTTAGCGGGACAGACACAAGAGACCCAGTACTTC,CASSLAGQTQETQYF
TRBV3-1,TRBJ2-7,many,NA,TGTGCCAGCAGCCCCCGCGTGGGCTACGAGCAGTACTTC,CASSPRVGYEQYF
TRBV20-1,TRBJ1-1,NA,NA,TGCAGTGCTGCCCGGGACGCTGGGAGTGAAGCTTTCTTT,CSAARDAGSEAFF
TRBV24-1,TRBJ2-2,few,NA,TGTGCCACCAGTGATTGGCAGGGGAACACCGGGGAGCTGTTTTTT,CATSDWQGNTGELFF
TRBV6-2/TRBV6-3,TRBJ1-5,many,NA,TGTGCCAGCAGTTACTCGAAGAGTTCGTCCAGCAATCAGCCCCAGCATTTT,CASSYSKSSSSNQPQHF
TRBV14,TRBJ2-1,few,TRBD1,TGTGCCAGCAGCTCACAACAGGGGGCGGACGAGCAGTTCTTC,CASSSQQGADEQFF
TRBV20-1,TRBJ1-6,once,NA,TGCAGTGCTAAGCGGGACTATAATTCACCCCTCCACTTT,CSAKRDYNSPLHF
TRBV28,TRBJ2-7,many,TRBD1,TGTGCCAGCAGGCTTTACAGGGGGCCCTCCTACGAGCAGTACTTC,CASRLYRGPSYEQYF
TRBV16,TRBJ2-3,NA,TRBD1,TGTGTCAGCAGCCCCCTGTTTGGACAGGGCACAGATGCGCAGTATTTT,CVSSPLFGQGTDAQYF
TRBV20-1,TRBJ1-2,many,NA,TGCAGTTCCGGGGGGCAGGAAGGCTACACCTTC,CSSGGQEGYTF
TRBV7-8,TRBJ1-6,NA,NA,TGTGCCAGCAGCTTAGGGGGGGGAAGAGAATCACCCCTCCACTTT,CASSLGGGRESPLHF
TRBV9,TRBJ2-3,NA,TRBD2,TGTGCCAGCAGCGGGACTGGGACTAGCGGGGGGGCAGGAAGCACAGATACGCAGTATTTT,CASSGTGTSGGAGSTDTQYF
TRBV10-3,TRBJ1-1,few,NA,TGTGCCATCAGCCAAATCATGAACACTGAAGCTTTCTTT,CAISQIMNTEAFF
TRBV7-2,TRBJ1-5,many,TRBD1,TGTGCCAGCAGCTTAGAGGGACAGAATCAGCCCCAGCATTTT,CASSLEGQNQPQHF
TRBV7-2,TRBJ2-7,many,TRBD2,TGTGCCAGCAGCTTATCCCGGGGGGGGAACTACGAGCAGTACTTC,CASSLSRGGNYEQYF
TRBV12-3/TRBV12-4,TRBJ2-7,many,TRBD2,TGTGCCAGCAGTTTATCTCTAGCGGGGGACCTGGCCTACGAGCAGTACTTC,CASSLSLAGDLAYEQYF
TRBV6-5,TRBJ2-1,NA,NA,TGTGCCAGCAGGGGAATTTTCTCCTACAATGAGCAGTTCTTC,CASRGIFSYNEQFF